The clone carrying this TCR beta chain showed up just a few times. The sample is drawn from a study of blood T cell repertoires in COVID-19. Clones were read by immunoSEQ multiplex PCR, and TCRdb kept only the in-frame ones, dropping some. Seen here are over 600,000 clones, approximately 90% observed once, and the top ten hold more than 0.25%. The clonotype comes from a young woman with acute or convalescent COVID-19. The sample taken for sequencing was peripheral blood.

The CDR3 DNA reads TGTGCCCAACCCCAGGGCTATGGCTACACCTTC. This encodes CAQPQGYGYTF. This sequence joins TRBV2 and TRBJ1-2, with TRBD1 as a possible D gene (5 bases). Germline loops: CDR1 SNHLY, CDR2 FYNNEI. Trimming took off 11 bases at V and 4 bases at J, with 11 bases between the two ends. This CDR3 contains 11 residues.